One and the same sample provided the 19 T cell receptor beta chains below, sequenced in a study of T-cell reconstitution after alpha-beta-depleted transplantation in children. Molecular barcoding with unique molecular identifiers was used for the TCRbeta library. Using its own MiXCR run on the PCR reads, TCRdb lists one record per CDR3 protein. The profile covers approximately 400,000 distinct CDR3 sequences, with under 13% appearing a single time and 4.5% to 7% taken by the ten largest. Sequencing used PBMCs from the stem cell graft donor, obtained from the stem cell graft. The origin of the receptors is a human donor who donated a stem cell graft to a child with acute myeloid leukemia.

This clonotype was seen a few times. CDR3: CASSLGRASGRITDTQYF. The CDR3 region has the DNA TGTGCCAGCAGTTTAGGGAGGGCTAGCGGGAGAATCACAGATACGCAGTATTTT. The chain uses TRBV12-3 or TRBV12-4 and TRBJ2-3; TRBD2 matches at 10 bases. The V and J ends lost 1 base and 2 bases, in that order; junction bases with no gene match: 9. The CDR3 is 18 residues long.

This clonotype was observed many times. The chain combines TRBV10-2 with TRBJ1-5; weak D call: TRBD1 (5 bases). The CDR3 is made up of 14 amino acids. The V gene's germline CDR1 is WSHSY and CDR2 SAAADI. V lost 2 bases, J lost 1 base, and 6 bases lay in between. The CDR3 DNA is TGCGCCAGCAGTGAGGCAGGGAGCAATCAGCCCCAGCATTTT. Translated: CASSEAGSNQPQHF.

This clonotype has a handful of counts. The chain couples TRBV11-1 to TRBJ1-1; the D gene is possibly TRBD1 (6 bases). The CDR3 runs 19 residues. Trimming took off 2 bases at V and 2 bases at J, with 24 bases between the two ends. From germline, CDR1 is SGHAT and CDR2 FQDESV (reference sequence). The CDR3 sequence is CASSLLWGAEGKTNTEAFF. For the CDR3, the DNA is TGTGCCAGCAGCTTACTTTGGGGGGCGGAGGGGAAAACAAACACTGAAGCTTTCTTT.

Remarks on this clonotype: The CDR3 does not close with the conserved phenylalanine or tryptophan, likely indicating a read error. The chain is built from TRBV25-1 and TRBJ1-6, with a tentative D call TRBD1 (5 bases). This CDR3 has 15 amino acids. Germline CDR1 reads MGHDK; CDR2 reads SYGVNS. Trimming removed 3 bases at V and 10 bases at J, with 16 bases between. The chain's CDR3 is CASSDQTQGLSPLHY. The CDR3 bases are TGTGCCAGCAGTGATCAGACCCAGGGTCTCTCACCCCTCCACTAT.

This clonotype was seen only a few times. The V and J genes are TRBV20-1 and TRBJ2-3; 7 bases line up with TRBD2. CDR3 length: 16 residues. Per the germline V gene, CDR1 is DFQATT and CDR2 is SNEGSKA (reference sequence). Losses at the gene ends were 3 bases for V and 2 bases for J; bases not matched to a gene: 11. Here the CDR3 reads CSASQGAGPYTDTQYF. Here the CDR3 DNA reads TGCAGTGCTAGCCAAGGAGCGGGACCTTACACAGATACGCAGTATTTT.

This clonotype was recorded many times. V and J are TRBV20-1 and TRBJ2-7; no definite D call. Trimming pared 6 bases from V and 2 bases from J, leaving 14 bases between. The CDR3 is made up of 13 amino acids. CDR1 DFQATT and CDR2 SNEGSKA come from the germline V gene (reference sequence). The CDR3 is CSAAFGVTYEQYF. Here the CDR3 DNA reads TGCAGTGCCGCCTTTGGGGTTACCTACGAGCAGTACTTC.

At least ten counts were recorded for this clonotype. The chain combines TRBV4-3 with TRBJ2-7; no definite D call. CDR1 and CDR2 from the germline V gene are LGHNA and YSLEER. This CDR3 comprises 15 residues. V was trimmed by 3 bases and J by 2 bases, leaving 14 bases between them. For the CDR3, the DNA is TGCGCCAGCAGCCACCGAATCCCGGGCCCCTACGAGCAGTACTTC. As protein: CASSHRIPGPYEQYF.

The J gene is TRBJ1-1, the V gene TRBV12-3 or TRBV12-4; a weak D match, TRBD1 (5 bases). CDR3 length: 17 residues. The germline V and J ends were trimmed by 2 bases and 0 bases, with 16 bases remaining between them. CDR3 bases: TGTGCCAGCAGTTTACTCACCTGGACAACCATGAACACTGAAGCTTTCTTT. This codes for CASSLLTWTTMNTEAFF.

This clonotype came up a few times. The V call is TRBV5-6, the J call TRBJ2-1; D possibly uses TRBD1 or TRBD2 (5 bases each). V lost 7 bases to trimming and J lost 7 bases, with 18 bases between them. The CDR3 covers 14 residues. Germline loops: CDR1 SGHDT, CDR2 YYEEEE. The chain's CDR3 is CASRLGGERNEQFF. In nucleotides, the CDR3 is TGTGCCAGCCGCCTTGGGGGAGAGAGGAATGAGCAGTTCTTC.

This CDR3 is CATSVGTGAYNEQFF. For the CDR3, the DNA is TGTGCCACCTCCGTTGGGACAGGGGCCTACAATGAGCAGTTCTTC. This sequence joins TRBV3-1 and TRBJ2-1, with 10 positions matching TRBD1. This CDR3 has 15 amino acids. V was pared by 10 bases and J by 2 bases, with 8 bases of the junction left unmatched. Germline lookup yields CDR1 LGHDT and CDR2 YNNKEL (reference sequence).

The gene calls are TRBV19 and TRBJ2-1; TRBD1 might be the D (7 bases). The CDR3 is made up of 17 amino acids. The V gene's germline CDR1 is LNHDA and CDR2 SQIVND (reference sequence). Trimming took 3 bases from V and 6 from J, leaving 21 bases between them. CDR3 in amino acids: CASSILEGAKKINEQFF. The CDR3 bases are TGTGCCAGTAGTATTTTGGAGGGGGCCAAAAAGATCAATGAGCAGTTCTTC.

There are many counts of this clonotype. The chain links TRBV2 to TRBJ1-1; D call uncertain. This CDR3 has 16 residues. CDR1 SNHLY and CDR2 FYNNEI come from the germline V gene. Trimming removed 3 bases from V and 4 bases from J, with 18 bases in between. The chain's CDR3 is CASSEGQLGLGTEAFF. CDR3 sequence (DNA): TGTGCCAGCAGTGAGGGTCAACTCGGGTTGGGCACTGAAGCTTTCTTT.

The sample holds a few counts of this clonotype. This sequence joins TRBV25-1 and TRBJ2-2, with 7 bases fitting TRBD2. This CDR3 comprises 14 residues. Germline CDR1 reads MGHDK; CDR2 reads SYGVNS. J gave up 5 bases and V 1 base, and 1 base lay outside the gene matches. The CDR3 DNA is TGTGCCAGCAGTGAATTCGGGGGGACCGGGGAGCTGTTTTTT. As protein: CASSEFGGTGELFF.

The chain joins TRBV10-3 to TRBJ2-1; TRBD2 matches at 8 bases. This CDR3 is built from 15 residues. The ends lost 11 bases at V and 1 base at J; junction bases unmatched: 10. Germline loops: CDR1 ENHRY, CDR2 SYGVKD. CDR3 protein: CAVTSAPGSYNEQFF. The CDR3 DNA reads as TGTGCCGTGACTAGCGCGCCCGGTTCCTACAATGAGCAGTTCTTC.

The CDR3 here is CAITRGSGETQYF. The DNA of the CDR3 is TGTGCCATCACTAGGGGGAGCGGAGAGACCCAGTACTTC. The V gene is TRBV10-3, the J gene TRBJ2-5; perhaps TRBD1 as D (6 bases). The ends were cut back, 7 bases at V and 4 bases at J, with 13 bases in the middle. The germline gives CDR1 ENHRY, CDR2 SYGVKD. The CDR3 length is 13 residues.

Only a few counts were recorded for this clonotype. V usage is TRBV24-1 and J usage is TRBJ2-3, with D unclear. The CDR3 contains 11 residues. Germline V CDR1 and CDR2: KGHDR, SFDVKD. The V end was cut by 9 bases, the J end by 4 bases, with 7 bases between. CDR3: CATSFADTQYF. The DNA for the CDR3 is TGTGCCACCTCTTTCGCAGATACGCAGTATTTT.

J is TRBJ2-3 and V is TRBV15; possibly TRBD1 for D (6 bases). The V end was cut by 2 bases, the J end by 4 bases, with 10 bases between. Germline lookup yields CDR1 LNHNV and CDR2 YYDKDF (reference sequence). This CDR3 has 14 amino acids. The CDR3 here is CATSRYQGPDTQYF. The CDR3 nucleotides are TGTGCCACCAGCAGATACCAGGGGCCAGATACGCAGTATTTT.

This clonotype was seen at least ten times. J is TRBJ2-1 and V is TRBV7-2; D is ambiguous. Germline values: CDR1 SGHTA, CDR2 FQGNSA. The CDR3 contains 15 residues. V shed 2 bases and J shed 4 bases, with 12 bases lying between them. The CDR3: CASSLSRPFYNEQFF. DNA of the CDR3: TGTGCCAGCAGCTTAAGCAGGCCATTTTACAATGAGCAGTTCTTC.

This clonotype was found a few times. The chain carries TRBV6-5 and TRBJ1-3; perhaps TRBD1 as D (6 bases). Per the germline V gene, CDR1 is MNHEY and CDR2 is SVGAGI. This CDR3 region has 12 residues. V dropped 7 bases and J dropped 9 bases, with 13 bases sitting between them. CDR3 residues: CASTGDGFTIYF. DNA for the CDR3: TGTGCCAGCACAGGGGATGGGTTCACCATATATTTT.